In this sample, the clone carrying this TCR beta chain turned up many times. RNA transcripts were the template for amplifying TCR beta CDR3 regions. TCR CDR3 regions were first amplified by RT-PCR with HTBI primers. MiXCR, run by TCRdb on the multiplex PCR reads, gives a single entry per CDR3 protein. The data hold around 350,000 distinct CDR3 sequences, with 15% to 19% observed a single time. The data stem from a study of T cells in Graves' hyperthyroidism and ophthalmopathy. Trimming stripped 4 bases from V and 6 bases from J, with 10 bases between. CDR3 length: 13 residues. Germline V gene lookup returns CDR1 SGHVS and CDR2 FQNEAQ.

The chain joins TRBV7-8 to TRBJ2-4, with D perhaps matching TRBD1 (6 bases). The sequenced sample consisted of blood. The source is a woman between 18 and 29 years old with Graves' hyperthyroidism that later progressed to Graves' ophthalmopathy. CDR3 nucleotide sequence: TGTGCCAGCAGCTCCGGACAGATAAACATTCAGTACTTC. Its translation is CASSSGQINIQYF.